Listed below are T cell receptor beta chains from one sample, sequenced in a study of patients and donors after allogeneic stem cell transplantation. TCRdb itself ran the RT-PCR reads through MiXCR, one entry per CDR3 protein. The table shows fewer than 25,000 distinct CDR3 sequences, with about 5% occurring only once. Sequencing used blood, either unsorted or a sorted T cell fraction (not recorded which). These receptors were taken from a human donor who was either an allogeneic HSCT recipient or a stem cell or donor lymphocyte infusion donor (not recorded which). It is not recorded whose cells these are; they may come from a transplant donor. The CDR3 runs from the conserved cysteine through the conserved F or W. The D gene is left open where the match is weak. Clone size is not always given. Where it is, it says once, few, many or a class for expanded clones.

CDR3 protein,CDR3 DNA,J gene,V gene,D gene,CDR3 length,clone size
CASSLEHNTDTQYF,TGTGCCAGCAGTTTAGAACACAACACAGATACGCAGTATTTT,TRBJ2-3,TRBV27,-,14,medium-sized
CASTEYQMGYADTQYF,TGTGCCAGCACCGAATACCAAATGGGTTACGCAGATACGCAGTATTTT,TRBJ2-3,TRBV6-1,-,16,many
CASSFGTGFDQPQHF,TGTGCCAGCAGCTTCGGGACAGGGTTCGATCAGCCCCAGCATTTT,TRBJ1-5,TRBV7-9,TRBD1,15,many
CAWQDSYNSPLHF,TGTGCTTGGCAAGACTCCTATAATTCACCCCTCCACTTT,TRBJ1-6,TRBV30,-,13,few
CASSQEGGGSYQNEQFF,TGTGCCAGCAGCCAAGAGGGCGGGGGAAGTTATCAGAATGAGCAGTTCTTC,TRBJ2-1,TRBV14,TRBD2,17,many
CSASGGATDTQYF,TGCAGTGCTAGCGGGGGGGCCACAGATACGCAGTATTTT,TRBJ2-3,TRBV20-1,TRBD2,13,many
CATSGLRTPYSSGANVLTF,TGTGCCACCAGTGGTCTTCGGACGCCCTACTCCTCTGGGGCCAACGTCCTGACTTTC,TRBJ2-6,TRBV24-1,-,19,many
CASSLGYTEAFF,TGTGCCAGCAGCCTCGGTTACACTGAAGCTTTCTTT,TRBJ1-1,TRBV7-9,-,12,few
CASSLQGFNQPQHF,TGTGCCAGCAGTTTACAAGGATTCAATCAGCCCCAGCATTTT,TRBJ1-5,TRBV28,-,14,many
CASSQGDTQYF,TGTGCCAGCAGCCAAGGAGATACGCAGTATTTT,TRBJ2-3,TRBV11-2,-,11,many
CASKGVGDSPLHF,TGCGCCAGCAAGGGGGTTGGCGATTCACCCCTCCACTTT,TRBJ1-6,TRBV5-1,-,13,-
CASMDSGDTDTQYF,TGCGCCAGCATGGATAGCGGGGACACAGATACGCAGTATTTT,TRBJ2-3,TRBV10-1,TRBD2,14,many
CASRDTGVEKLFF,TGTGCCAGCAGGGATACAGGGGTAGAAAAACTGTTTTTT,TRBJ1-4,TRBV2,TRBD1,13,few
CASSLATGGSTDTQYF,TGTGCCAGCAGCTTGGCGACAGGGGGTAGCACAGATACGCAGTATTTT,TRBJ2-3,TRBV5-6,TRBD1,16,many
CASSLSGWNEQFF,TGTGCCAGCAGCCTGTCCGGGTGGAATGAGCAGTTCTTC,TRBJ2-1,TRBV11-2,-,13,many
CASSQGGLAGGHVGEQYF,TGTGCCAGCAGCCAGGGGGGACTAGCGGGAGGGCACGTAGGCGAGCAGTACTTC,TRBJ2-7,TRBV4-2,TRBD2,18,many
CASSFDTEAFF,TGTGCCAGCAGCTTTGACACTGAAGCTTTCTTT,TRBJ1-1,TRBV7-9,-,11,many
CASSFGTPLRKLFF,TGTGCCAGCAGTTTCGGGACACCTCTCAGAAAACTGTTTTTT,TRBJ1-4,TRBV6-5,-,14,-
CASSSLTSGGTDTQYF,TGTGCCAGCAGTTCTCTGACTAGCGGGGGGACAGATACGCAGTATTTT,TRBJ2-3,TRBV6-5,TRBD2,16,many
CASSLCYSLNTEAFF,TGCGCCAGCAGCTTGTGTTACTCCCTGAACACTGAAGCTTTCTTT,TRBJ1-1,TRBV5-1,-,15,few
CASSLGQGPETQYF,TGTGCCAGCAGTCTCGGACAGGGCCCGGAGACCCAGTACTTC,TRBJ2-5,TRBV12-3/TRBV12-4,TRBD1,14,many
CASSVGRQNTEAFF,TGTGCCAGCAGCGTAGGTCGACAGAACACTGAAGCTTTCTTT,TRBJ1-1,TRBV9,-,14,few